This entry lists 15 T cell receptor beta chains sequenced from one sample in a study of T cells in Graves' hyperthyroidism and ophthalmopathy. From RNA transcripts, TCR beta CDR3 regions were amplified. The TCR CDR3 first-round RT-PCR relied on the HTBI primer set. MiXCR, run by TCRdb on the multiplex PCR reads, gives a single entry per CDR3 protein. The sample consists of under 400,000 distinct CDR3 sequences, around 25% of them appearing once. Sequencing was performed on blood. These receptors were collected from a man in his fifties with Graves' hyperthyroidism.

The chain joins TRBV6-1 to TRBJ1-4; 9 bases map to TRBD1. The CDR3 is 13 amino acids. CDR1 and CDR2 from the germline V gene are MNHNS and SASEGT. The V gene end was trimmed by 6 bases and the J gene end by 7 bases; junction bases not matched to a gene: 3. CDR3 in amino acids: CASRGTGIEKLFF. The DNA for the CDR3 is TGTGCCAGCAGGGGGACAGGGATTGAAAAACTGTTTTTT.

To note about this clonotype: One base away lies a much larger clone, so this may be a sequencing read error. The chain uses TRBV6-1 and TRBJ1-5; D is unclear. The CDR3 consists of 13 residues. The germline CDR1 and CDR2 sequences are MNHNS and SASEGT. V gave up 7 bases and J gave up 9 bases, with 16 bases separating them. CDR3 in DNA: TGTGCCAGCAACCTCAACTTGGGTCGGCCCCAGCATTTT. Amino acid sequence: CASNLNLGRPQHF.

In this sample, this clonotype turned up a few times. This chain joins TRBV9 and TRBJ2-3; 11 bases align to TRBD2. The length of the CDR3 is 16 residues. V dropped 3 bases and J dropped 2; count of bases not matched to a gene: 5. The germline CDR1 and CDR2 sequences are SGDLS and YYNGEE. The CDR3 region has the DNA TGTGCCAGCAGCGCGTGGGGACTAGCGGACACAGATACGCAGTATTTT. Translation gives CASSAWGLADTDTQYF.

This clonotype was counted only a few times. The chain has TRBV18 and TRBJ2-5; D remains ambiguous. This CDR3 region has 13 residues. Germline loops: CDR1 KGHSH, CDR2 LQKENI. Trimming removed 2 bases from V and 5 bases from J, with 9 bases in between. CDR3 in DNA: TGTGCCAGCTCACCATCGGACGGGGAGACCCAGTACTTC. This sequence encodes CASSPSDGETQYF.

This clonotype came up many times. This rearrangement joins TRBV7-8 to TRBJ2-1, with 14 bases lining up with TRBD2. V dropped 7 bases and J dropped 7; count of bases not matched to a gene: 15. The CDR3 consists of 18 residues. Germline CDR1 SGHVS, CDR2 FQNEAQ. CDR3 region: CASNLRKRGLAGDNEQFF. The CDR3 nucleotides are TGTGCCAGCAACTTGAGAAAAAGGGGACTAGCGGGAGATAATGAGCAGTTCTTC. The full variable domain, completed using reference TRBV7-8 and TRBJ2-1, is GAGVSQSPRYKVAKRGQDVALRCDPISGHVSLFWYQQALGQGPEFLTYFQNEAQLDKSGLPSDRFFAERPEGSVSTLKIQRTQQEDSAVYLCASNLRKRGLAGDNEQFFGPGTRLTVL.

The sample holds a few counts of this clonotype. This chain joins TRBV24-1 and TRBJ2-2; maybe TRBD2 (5 bases). The CDR3 is made up of 14 amino acids. Germline lookup yields CDR1 KGHDR and CDR2 SFDVKD. Trimming removed 0 bases at V and 5 bases at J, with 6 bases between. The CDR3 DNA reads as TGTGCCACCAGTGATTTGCGGGAAACCGGGGAGCTGTTTTTT. It specifies CATSDLRETGELFF.

This clonotype came up a few times. V is TRBV28 and J is TRBJ2-5; D may be TRBD2 (6 bases). The V and J ends lost 5 bases and 5 bases respectively, with 15 bases between them. The CDR3 covers 14 residues. CDR1 is MDHEN, CDR2 SYDVKM, per germline. The CDR3 DNA reads as TGTGCCAGCAGTCGAGGACCGGAGGGGGAGACCCAGTACTTC. It yields the protein CASSRGPEGETQYF.

This clonotype occurred many times. The gene calls are TRBV12-3 or TRBV12-4 and TRBJ2-5; D is unresolved. This CDR3 has 12 residues. V was cut by 6 bases and J by 7 bases, with 12 bases left in between. Here the CDR3 DNA reads TGTGCCAGCAGGTCTCCCTTGGGGACCCAGTACTTC. Its translation is CASRSPLGTQYF.

This clonotype occurred a few times. The rearrangement links TRBV6-2 or TRBV6-3 to TRBJ2-2; 10 bases are shared with TRBD1. V shed 2 bases, J shed 6 bases, and the junction held 3 bases outside the gene matches. Looked up from germline, CDR1 is MNHEY and CDR2 is SVGEGT. This CDR3 contains 15 residues. CDR3 amino acids: CASSYRTGGPGELFF. The CDR3 DNA is TGTGCCAGCAGTTACCGGACAGGGGGTCCCGGGGAGCTGTTTTTT.

The chain has TRBV29-1 and TRBJ1-1, with D possibly being TRBD1 (5 bases). Germline V gene lookup returns CDR1 SQVTM and CDR2 ANQGSEA. Trimming pared 4 bases from V and 2 bases from J, leaving 11 bases between. CDR3 size: 13 residues. In nucleotides, the CDR3 is TGCAGCGTTGTGGGGAGGGGAAACACTGAAGCTTTCTTT. This translates into CSVVGRGNTEAFF.

There are a few counts of this clonotype. The rearrangement joins TRBV9 to TRBJ2-5, with D unresolved. The CDR3 has 13 residues. The germline V and J ends were trimmed by 5 bases and 4 bases, with 12 bases remaining between them. The germline V gene has CDR1 SGDLS and CDR2 YYNGEE. The CDR3 spells CASRSRTGETQYF. In nucleotides, the CDR3 is TGTGCCAGCAGATCTAGGACCGGAGAGACCCAGTACTTC.

The chain employs TRBV6-1 and TRBJ2-2; 13 bases align to TRBD2. J gave up 6 bases and V 8 bases, and 0 bases lay outside the gene matches. Germline V gene sequence: CDR1 MNHNS, CDR2 SASEGT. The CDR3 length is 13 residues. The CDR3 region is CASGLAGAGELFF. The CDR3 DNA sequence: TGTGCCAGCGGACTAGCGGGAGCCGGGGAGCTGTTTTTT.

V usage is TRBV6-1 and J usage is TRBJ1-5; maybe TRBD1 (5 bases). Germline CDR1 is MNHNS and CDR2 is SASEGT. V shed 6 bases and J shed 2 bases, with 23 bases lying between them. CDR3 length equals 18 residues. The CDR3 nucleotides are TGTGCCAGCAGCACCTGGGGGATAACTAACCGGGGCAATCAGCCCCAGCATTTT. Its translation: CASSTWGITNRGNQPQHF.

On this clonotype itself: A much larger clonotype is one base distant, so this may be a read error. This chain joins TRBV18 and TRBJ2-5; maybe TRBD1 (6 bases). The CDR3 contains 14 residues. V was clipped by 8 bases and J by 5 bases, with 18 bases between them. Germline CDR1 is KGHSH and CDR2 is LQKENI. The CDR3 bases are TGTGCCAGCAGTCCGACAGGTGGTGCTGAGACCCAGTACTTC. This translates into CASSPTGGAETQYF. The variable domain in full, completed from reference TRBV18 and TRBJ2-5, reads NAGVMQNPRHLVRRRGQEARLRCSPMKGHSHVYWYRQLPEEGLKFMVYLQKENIIDESGMPKERFSAEFPKEGPSILRIQQVVRGDSAAYFCASSPTGGAETQYFGPGTRLLVL.

This clonotype was recorded at least ten times. This sequence joins TRBV30 and TRBJ1-6; D unclear. The CDR3 spans 14 residues. Germline CDR1 is GTSNPN and CDR2 is SVGIG (reference sequence). V lost 3 bases and J 8 bases, leaving 14 bases between the germline ends. CDR3 residues: CAWRGDSLDSPLHF. DNA of the CDR3: TGTGCCTGGAGGGGCGATTCTCTTGATTCACCCCTCCACTTT.